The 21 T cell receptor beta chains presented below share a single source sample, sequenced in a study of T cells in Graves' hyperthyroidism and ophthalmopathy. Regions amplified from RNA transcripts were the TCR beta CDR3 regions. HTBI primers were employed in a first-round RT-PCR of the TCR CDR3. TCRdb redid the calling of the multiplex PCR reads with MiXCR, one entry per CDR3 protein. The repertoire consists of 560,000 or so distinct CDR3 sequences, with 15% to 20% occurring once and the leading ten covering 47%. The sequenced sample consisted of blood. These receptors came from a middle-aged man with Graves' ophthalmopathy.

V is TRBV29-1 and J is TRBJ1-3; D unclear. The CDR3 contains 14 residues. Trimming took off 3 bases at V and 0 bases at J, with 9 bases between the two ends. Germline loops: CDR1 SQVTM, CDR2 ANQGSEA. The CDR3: CSVERDLSGNTIYF. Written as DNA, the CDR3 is TGCAGCGTTGAGAGGGATCTCTCTGGAAACACCATATATTTT. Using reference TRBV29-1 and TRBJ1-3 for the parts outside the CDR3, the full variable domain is SAVISQKPSRDICQRGTSLTIQCQVDSQVTMMFWYRQQPGQSLTLIATANQGSEATYESGFVIDKFPISRPNLTFSTLTVSNMSPEDSSIYLCSVERDLSGNTIYFGEGSWLTVV.

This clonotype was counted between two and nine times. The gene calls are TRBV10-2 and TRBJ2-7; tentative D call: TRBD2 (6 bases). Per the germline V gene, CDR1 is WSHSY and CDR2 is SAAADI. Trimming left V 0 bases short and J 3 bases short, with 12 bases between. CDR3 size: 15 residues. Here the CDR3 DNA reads TGCGCCAGCAGTGAGTCCGGGAGATACCACTACGAGCAGTACTTC. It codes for CASSESGRYHYEQYF.

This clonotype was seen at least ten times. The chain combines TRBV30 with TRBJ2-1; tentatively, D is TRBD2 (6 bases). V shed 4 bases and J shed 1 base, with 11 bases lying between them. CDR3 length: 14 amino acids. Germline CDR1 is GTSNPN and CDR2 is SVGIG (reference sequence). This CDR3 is CAWTLGGSYNEQFF. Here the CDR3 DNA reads TGTGCCTGGACCCTTGGGGGGTCCTACAATGAGCAGTTCTTC.

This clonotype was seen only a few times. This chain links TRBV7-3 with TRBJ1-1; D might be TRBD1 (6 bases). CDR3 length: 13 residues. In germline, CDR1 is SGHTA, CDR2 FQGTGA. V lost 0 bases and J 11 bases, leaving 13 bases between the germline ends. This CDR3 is CASSLTLDSRAFF. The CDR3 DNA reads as TGTGCCAGCAGCTTAACCCTGGACAGTCGGGCTTTCTTT.

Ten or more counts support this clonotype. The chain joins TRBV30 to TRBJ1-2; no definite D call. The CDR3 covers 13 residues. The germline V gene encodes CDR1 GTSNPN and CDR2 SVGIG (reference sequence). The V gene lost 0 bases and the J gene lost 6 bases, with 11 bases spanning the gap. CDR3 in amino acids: CAWSVGRFDGYTF. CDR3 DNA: TGTGCCTGGAGTGTAGGCAGGTTTGATGGCTACACCTTC.

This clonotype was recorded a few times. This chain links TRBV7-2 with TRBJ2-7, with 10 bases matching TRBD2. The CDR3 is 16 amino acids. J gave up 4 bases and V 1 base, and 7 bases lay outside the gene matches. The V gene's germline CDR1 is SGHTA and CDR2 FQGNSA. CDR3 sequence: CASSLGSGGVSYEQYF. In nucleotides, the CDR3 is TGTGCCAGCAGCTTAGGGAGCGGGGGGGTTTCATACGAGCAGTACTTC.

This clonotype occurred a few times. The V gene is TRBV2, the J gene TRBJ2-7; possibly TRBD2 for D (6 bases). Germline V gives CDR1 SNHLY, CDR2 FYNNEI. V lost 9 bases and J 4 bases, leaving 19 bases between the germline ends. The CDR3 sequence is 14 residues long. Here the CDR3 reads CASLLGGPLYEQYF. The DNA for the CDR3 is TGTGCCAGTTTGTTGGGAGGTCCTTTGTACGAGCAGTACTTC. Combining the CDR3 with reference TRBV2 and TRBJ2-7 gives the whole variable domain EPEVTQTPSHQVTQMGQEVILRCVPISNHLYFYWYRQILGQKVEFLVSFYNNEISEKSEIFDDQFSVERPDGSNFTLKIRSTKLEDSAMYFCASLLGGPLYEQYFGPGTRLTVT.

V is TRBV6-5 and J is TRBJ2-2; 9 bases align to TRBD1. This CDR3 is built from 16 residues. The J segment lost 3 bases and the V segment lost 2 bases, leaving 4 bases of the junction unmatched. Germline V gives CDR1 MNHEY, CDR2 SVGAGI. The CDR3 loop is CASSYRGTGHTGELFF. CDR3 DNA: TGTGCCAGCAGTTACAGGGGGACAGGGCACACCGGGGAGCTGTTTTTT.

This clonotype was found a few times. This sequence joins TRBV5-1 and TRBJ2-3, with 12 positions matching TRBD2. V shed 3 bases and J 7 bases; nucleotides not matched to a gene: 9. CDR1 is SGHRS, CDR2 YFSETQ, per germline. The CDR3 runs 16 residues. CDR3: CASSSRPGTSGHTQYF. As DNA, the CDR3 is TGCGCCAGCAGCTCGCGTCCCGGGACTAGCGGGCATACGCAGTATTTT.

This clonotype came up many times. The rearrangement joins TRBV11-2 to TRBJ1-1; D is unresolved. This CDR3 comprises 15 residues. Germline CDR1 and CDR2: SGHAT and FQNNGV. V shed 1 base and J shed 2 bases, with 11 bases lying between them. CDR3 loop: CASSLVSRGNTEAFF. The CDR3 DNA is TGTGCCAGCAGCTTAGTGAGTCGGGGAAACACTGAAGCTTTCTTT.

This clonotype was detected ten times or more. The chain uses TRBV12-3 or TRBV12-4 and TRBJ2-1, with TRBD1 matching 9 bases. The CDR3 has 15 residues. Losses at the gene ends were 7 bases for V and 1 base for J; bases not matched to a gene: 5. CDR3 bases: TGTGCCAGCAAAATGGGACAGGGTTCCTACAATGAGCAGTTCTTC. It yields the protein CASKMGQGSYNEQFF.

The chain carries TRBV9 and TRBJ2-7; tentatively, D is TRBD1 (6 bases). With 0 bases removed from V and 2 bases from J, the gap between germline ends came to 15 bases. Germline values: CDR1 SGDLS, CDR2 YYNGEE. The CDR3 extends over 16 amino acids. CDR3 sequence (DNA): TGTGCCAGCAGCGTAGGGAGCCCGACAGGTACCTACGAGCAGTACTTC. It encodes CASSVGSPTGTYEQYF. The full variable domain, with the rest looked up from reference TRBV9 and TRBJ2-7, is DSGVTQTPKHLITATGQRVTLRCSPRSGDLSVYWYQQSLDQGLQFLIQYYNGEERAKGNILERFSAQQFPDLHSELNLSSLELGDSALYFCASSVGSPTGTYEQYFGPGTRLTVT.

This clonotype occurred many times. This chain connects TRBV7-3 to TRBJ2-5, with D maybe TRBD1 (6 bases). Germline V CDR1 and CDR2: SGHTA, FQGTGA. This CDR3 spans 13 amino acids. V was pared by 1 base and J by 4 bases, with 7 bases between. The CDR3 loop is CASSLRGGETQYF. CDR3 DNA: TGTGCCAGCAGCTTAAGAGGGGGAGAGACCCAGTACTTC.

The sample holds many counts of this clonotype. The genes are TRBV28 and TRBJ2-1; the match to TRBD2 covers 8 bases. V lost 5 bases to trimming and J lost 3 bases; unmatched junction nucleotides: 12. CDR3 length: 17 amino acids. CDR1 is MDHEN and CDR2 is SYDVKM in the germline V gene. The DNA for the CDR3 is TGTGCCAGCAGTCCACCCCTGGCTAGCGGGCTCTACAATGAGCAGTTCTTC. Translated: CASSPPLASGLYNEQFF.

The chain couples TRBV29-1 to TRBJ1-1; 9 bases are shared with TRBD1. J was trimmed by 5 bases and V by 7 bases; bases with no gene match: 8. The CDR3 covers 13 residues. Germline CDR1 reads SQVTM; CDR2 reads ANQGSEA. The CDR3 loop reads CSADRGEGTEAFF. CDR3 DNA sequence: TGCAGCGCCGACAGGGGGGAAGGGACTGAAGCTTTCTTT. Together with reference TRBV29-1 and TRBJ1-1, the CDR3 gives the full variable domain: SAVISQKPSRDICQRGTSLTIQCQVDSQVTMMFWYRQQPGQSLTLIATANQGSEATYESGFVIDKFPISRPNLTFSTLTVSNMSPEDSSIYLCSADRGEGTEAFFGQGTRLTVV.

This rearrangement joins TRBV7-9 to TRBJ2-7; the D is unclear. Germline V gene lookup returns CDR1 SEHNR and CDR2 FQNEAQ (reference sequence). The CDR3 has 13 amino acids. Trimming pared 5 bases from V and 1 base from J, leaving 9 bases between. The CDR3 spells CASSGLISYEQYF. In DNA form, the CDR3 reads TGTGCCAGCAGCGGGCTGATTTCCTACGAGCAGTACTTC.

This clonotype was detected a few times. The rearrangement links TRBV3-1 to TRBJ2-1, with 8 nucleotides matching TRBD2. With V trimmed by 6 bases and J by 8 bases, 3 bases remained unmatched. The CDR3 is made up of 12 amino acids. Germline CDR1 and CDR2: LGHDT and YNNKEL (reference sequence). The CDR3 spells CASRRGGDEQFF. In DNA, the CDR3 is TGTGCCAGCAGACGGGGGGGTGATGAGCAGTTCTTC.

The CDR3 spells CASSFTPPGQILYSNQPQHF. CDR3 DNA sequence: TGTGCCAGCAGCTTTACCCCTCCGGGACAGATTCTTTATAGCAATCAGCCCCAGCATTTT. The V call is TRBV11-3, the J call TRBJ1-5, with TRBD1 identical over 7 bases. J lost 0 bases, V lost 3 bases, and 17 bases had no gene match. The CDR3 is 20 amino acids. In germline, CDR1 is SGHNT, CDR2 YENEEA.

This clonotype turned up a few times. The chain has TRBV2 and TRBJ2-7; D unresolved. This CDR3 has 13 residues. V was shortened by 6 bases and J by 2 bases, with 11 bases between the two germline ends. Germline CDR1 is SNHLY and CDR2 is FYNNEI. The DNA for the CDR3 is TGTGCCAGCAGACACACAGTTACCTACGAGCAGTACTTC. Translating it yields CASRHTVTYEQYF.

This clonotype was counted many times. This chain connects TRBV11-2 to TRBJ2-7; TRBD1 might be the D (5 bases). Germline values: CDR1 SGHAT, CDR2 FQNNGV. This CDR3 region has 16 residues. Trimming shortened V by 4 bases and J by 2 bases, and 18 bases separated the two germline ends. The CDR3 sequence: CASSYGVWGRAYEQYF. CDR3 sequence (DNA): TGTGCCAGCAGCTACGGTGTGTGGGGCCGCGCCTACGAGCAGTACTTC. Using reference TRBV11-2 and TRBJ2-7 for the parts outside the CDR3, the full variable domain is EAGVAQSPRYKIIEKRQSVAFWCNPISGHATLYWYQQILGQGPKLLIQFQNNGVVDDSQLPKDRFSAERLKGVDSTLKIQPAKLEDSAVYLCASSYGVWGRAYEQYFGPGTRLTVT.

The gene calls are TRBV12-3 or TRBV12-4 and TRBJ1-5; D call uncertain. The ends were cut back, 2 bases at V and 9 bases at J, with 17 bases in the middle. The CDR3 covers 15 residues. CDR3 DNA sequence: TGTGCCAGCAGTTTAAACGGTATAATGGGGTCGCCCCAGCATTTT. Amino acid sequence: CASSLNGIMGSPQHF.